This T cell receptor beta chain is drawn from a study of T cell responses to AZD1222 COVID-19 vaccine (dated by TCRdb to 2020 to 2022). For the wider study: AZD1222 recipients given second doses at about 4 weeks or at about 12 weeks were pooled, since spike-specific TCR depth and breadth were not found to differ between the two schedules. A total of just over 230 trial participants underwent TCR sequencing, of whom under 220 had received two doses of AZD1222 and 26 had received two doses of the MenACWY control vaccine. Trial participants were enrolled by age into 18-55, 56-69 and 70-plus year subgroups, with roughly 160, 29 and 62 TCR-sequenced participants respectively. Broad study findings and their caveats: Vaccine-associated CD4 TCRs spanned the whole spike protein, with dominant responses in regions 160-218 and 743-854. Participants were mostly white British and included more females than males, and it was suggested by the authors that clonal diversity may have been underestimated. Spike-specific TCR breadth and depth rose significantly after two AZD1222 doses compared with day 0 and with MenACWY recipients. The 56-69-year group was small, and its depth increase did not reach significance, likely because of low power. No day 14 peak-response samples were available, so repertoires were characterized only after the peak T cell response. Conclusions about previously exposed vaccinees were limited because only a handful of AZD1222 recipients were SARS-CoV-2 seropositive at baseline. Epitopes outside the regions mutated in the B.1.351 and B.1.1.7 variants were reportedly recognized by nearly half of the unique spike-specific TCRs.

The CDR3 regions of human TCRbeta chains were analyzed by immunosequencing. The source study handled its data this way. Repertoire TCRs were checked for matches against a reference library of SARS-CoV-2-specific TCRs that had been generated using the MIRA antigen-specificity platform. Breadth was defined as the fraction of unique TCRs that were SARS-CoV-2-associated. Depth was defined as the fraction of total T cells that were SARS-CoV-2-associated. Using the MIRA data, each spike-specific TCR was assigned both to the spike region to which the TCR was reactive and to a CD4 or CD8 class. Log10-transformed breadth and depth values were compared by one-way ANOVA with Sidak's multiple comparisons tests. TCRdb took this table from immuneACCESS and kept in-frame rearrangements with V and J called. Such tables lack part of the clones; where checked against another copy, unresolved V genes explain under half of the gap, and the rest is unexplained. V and J calls and clone size are those listed in that table; D and trimming were worked out from the DNA. This sample comprises 90,000 to 120,000 clones, about 93% of them detected only once. Clones ranked in the top ten supply about 5% of the sample.

A note on this clone: It lacks a known antigen. One junction end disagrees with the germline gene, perhaps due to a read error.

Counted from cysteine to phenylalanine, this CDR3 has 13 amino acids. Only the CDR3 part of the read is kept: 39 bases, read in frame from the first base. The germline V gene encodes CDR1 SNHLY and CDR2 FYNNEI. This sample's time point label indicates: baseline before first vaccination. Vaccinee samples were obtained from the UK trials COV001 and COV002, which included a single-blind randomized controlled phase 2/3 trial of AZD1222 (ChAdOx1 nCoV-19) in healthy adults. For TCRbeta chain sequencing, PBMC samples from trial participants were taken at day 0 and at day 28 after the second dose. This clonotype was sampled from an adult in good health. Specimen: peripheral blood, collected on day 0 of AZD1222 vaccination. The chain joins TRBV2 to TRBJ1-1; TRBD1 could be the D gene, as 6 bases match. In nucleotides, the sequence is TGTGCCAGCAGTGAGGGGGACACTGTTGTAGAGATTTTT. This codes for CASSEGDTVVEIF.